A single sample is the source of the 26 T cell receptor beta chains below, sequenced in a study of early T cells in non-severe SARS-CoV-2 infection. TCRdb independently ran MiXCR on the 5' RACE reads; one entry per CDR3 protein. The table has over 95,000 distinct CDR3 sequences, roughly 17% seen once. The sequenced sample consisted of whole blood. Every receptor here comes from an adult who was a healthcare worker with PCR-confirmed SARS-CoV-2 infection or an uninfected control (not recorded which).

This clonotype has a handful of counts. This chain connects TRBV10-3 to TRBJ2-7; TRBD1 matches 12 bases. Germline V lookup: CDR1 ENHRY, CDR2 SYGVKD. The CDR3 runs 12 residues. V was pared by 10 bases and J by 5 bases, with 3 bases of the junction left unmatched. The CDR3 here is CATGTGGHEQYF. The CDR3, as DNA: TGTGCCACCGGGACAGGGGGCCACGAGCAGTACTTC.

This clonotype was observed a few times. The rearrangement uses TRBV27 and TRBJ2-2; 7 bases are a match to TRBD1. J lost 1 base, V lost 4 bases, and 6 bases had no gene match. There are 16 residues in the CDR3. Germline V gene lookup returns CDR1 MNHEY and CDR2 SMNVEV (reference sequence). CDR3 loop: CASSSLRQGNTGELFF. The DNA for the CDR3 is TGTGCCAGCAGTTCACTACGACAGGGGAACACCGGGGAGCTGTTTTTT.

This rearrangement joins TRBV6-4 to TRBJ1-1; D not resolved. V lost 3 bases and J 5 bases, leaving 7 bases between the germline ends. This CDR3 region has 12 residues. Germline CDR1 reads MRHNA; CDR2 reads SNTAGT. Here the CDR3 reads CASSDGRTEAFF. For the CDR3, the DNA is TGTGCCAGCAGTGATGGTAGGACTGAAGCTTTCTTT.

This clonotype showed up just a few times. V and J are TRBV6-5 and TRBJ2-3, with 8 bases that match TRBD2. The V segment lost 4 bases and the J segment 0 bases; nucleotides outside the gene matches: 15. Germline CDR1 MNHEY, CDR2 SVGAGI. This CDR3 spans 19 amino acids. CDR3 coding DNA: TGTGCCAGCAGTTCCGAATCCTTCAATAGCGGGGTTAGCACAGATACGCAGTATTTT. Encoded protein: CASSSESFNSGVSTDTQYF.

Of note for this clonotype: Mismatch with germline at one junction end may stem from a read error. The chain couples TRBV20-1 to TRBJ1-5, with 8 nucleotides matching TRBD1. Germline CDR1 and CDR2: DFQATT and SNEGSKA (reference sequence). The CDR3 length is 15 residues. The CDR3 loop reads CSARGPGTGHQPQHF. In nucleotides, the CDR3 is TGCAGTGCTAGGGGGCCCGGGACAGGCCATCAGCCCCAACATTTT.

A few counts support this clonotype. In DNA form, the CDR3 reads TGCGCCAGCAGTGAGTTCTCGAGGAACTATGGCTACACCTTC. Translating it yields CASSEFSRNYGYTF. The gene calls are TRBV10-2 and TRBJ1-2; D remains ambiguous. This CDR3 is built from 14 residues. Per germline, CDR1 WSHSY and CDR2 SAAADI. V gave up 1 base and J gave up 2 bases, with 8 bases separating them.

This clonotype appeared a few times. V usage is TRBV13 and J usage is TRBJ1-1; D is uncertain. The CDR3 length is 16 residues. With 0 bases removed from V and 1 base from J, the gap between germline ends came to 12 bases. Germline-derived CDR1 and CDR2 are PRHDT and FYEKMQ (reference sequence). The CDR3 sequence: CASSLGRVLRNTEAFF. The CDR3 DNA reads as TGTGCCAGCAGCTTAGGTCGGGTTTTAAGGAACACTGAAGCTTTCTTT.

This clonotype was seen many times. This chain joins TRBV11-3 and TRBJ2-5, with 7 positions matching TRBD1. Unmatched junction bases numbered 2, after V lost 6 bases and J lost 1 base. The CDR3 totals 13 residues. The germline CDR1 and CDR2 sequences are SGHNT and YENEEA. The CDR3 here is CASSRDSQETQYF. CDR3 nucleotide sequence: TGTGCCAGCAGTCGGGACAGCCAAGAGACCCAGTACTTC. Combining the CDR3 with reference TRBV11-3 and TRBJ2-5 gives the whole variable domain EAGVVQSPRYKIIEKKQPVAFWCNPISGHNTLYWYLQNLGQGPELLIRYENEEAVDDSQLPKDRFSAERLKGVDSTLKIQPAELGDSAVYLCASSRDSQETQYFGPGTRLLVL.

This clonotype was counted only a few times. The CDR3 is CASSLGGKTDTQYF. The DNA of the CDR3 is TGCGCCAGCAGCTTGGGAGGGAAGACAGATACGCAGTATTTT. The rearrangement uses TRBV5-1 and TRBJ2-3, with D possibly matching TRBD2 (5 bases). V lost 0 bases, J lost 3 bases, and 8 bases lay in between. The CDR3 contains 14 residues. The germline V gene has CDR1 SGHRS and CDR2 YFSETQ.

This clonotype was found a few times. The CDR3 sequence is CSARDLHSVTEAFF. In DNA form, the CDR3 reads TGCAGTGCTAGAGATCTTCACTCGGTCACTGAAGCTTTCTTT. This chain joins TRBV20-1 and TRBJ1-1; D remains ambiguous. V shed 0 bases and J shed 4 bases, with 12 bases lying between them. This CDR3 is built from 14 residues. Germline values: CDR1 DFQATT, CDR2 SNEGSKA (reference sequence).

The rearrangement uses TRBV5-1 and TRBJ1-1; D is ambiguous. The CDR3 runs 16 residues. Between the trimmed V and J ends, which lost 0 bases and 9 bases, there was a span of 21 bases. Germline-derived CDR1 and CDR2 are SGHRS and YFSETQ. CDR3 sequence: CASSLGSSSTIGKAFF. CDR3 DNA sequence: TGCGCCAGCAGCTTGGGGTCCTCGAGCACCATCGGAAAAGCTTTCTTT.

In its sample, this clonotype was seen a few times. One junction end disagrees with the germline gene, perhaps due to a read error. CDR3 protein: CASSLVTGEYYEQYF. The CDR3 DNA reads TGCGCCAGCAGCTTAGTGACAGGAGAATACTACGAGCAGTACTTC. The chain carries TRBV11-2 and TRBJ2-7; D is perhaps TRBD1 (6 bases). Germline CDR1 and CDR2: SGHAT and FQNNGV. There are 15 residues in the CDR3.

This clonotype was detected a few times. CDR3 bases: TGTGCCAGCAGCTTGCTAGCGGGAGGGCCGGCCGGGGAGCTGTTTTTT. Translation gives CASSLLAGGPAGELFF. The V call is TRBV7-2, the J call TRBJ2-2; 12 positions agree with TRBD2. V shed 3 bases, J shed 6 bases, and the junction held 5 bases outside the gene matches. The CDR3 has 16 amino acids. The V gene's germline CDR1 is SGHTA and CDR2 FQGNSA.

This clonotype has ten or more counts. The junction departs from the called germline gene at one end, perhaps through a read error. This chain links TRBV5-1 with TRBJ2-7; 9 nucleotides align to TRBD1. The CDR3 spans 15 residues. The germline CDR1 and CDR2 sequences are SGHRS and YFSETQ. For the CDR3, the DNA is TGCGCCAGCAGGTTGGGGACAGGGCACTCCTACGAGCAGTACTTC. Its translation: CASRLGTGHSYEQYF.

This clonotype was picked up many times. The gene calls are TRBV5-1 and TRBJ2-2; the D gene is possibly TRBD2 (6 bases). From germline, CDR1 is SGHRS and CDR2 YFSETQ. This CDR3 contains 17 residues. V was cut by 0 bases and J by 7 bases, with 19 bases left in between. The CDR3 DNA follows: TGCGCCAGCAGCTTGGGGCCGGGACTGGACGGGATCGGGGAGCTGTTTTTT. Its protein product is CASSLGPGLDGIGELFF.

This clonotype was counted only a few times. This sequence joins TRBV12-3 or TRBV12-4 and TRBJ2-7, with D perhaps matching TRBD1 (7 bases). Trimming removed 7 bases from V and 4 bases from J, with 14 bases in between. The CDR3 loop spans 13 amino acids. The CDR3, as DNA: TGTGCCAGCACCCCCCCAGGGGGGTACGAGCAGTACTTC. It is translated as CASTPPGGYEQYF.

CDR3 sequence: CSVDGQDNTEAFF. In nucleotides, the CDR3 is TGCAGCGTTGATGGACAGGATAACACTGAAGCTTTCTTT. The chain employs TRBV29-1 and TRBJ1-1, with TRBD1 matching 7 bases. The CDR3 extends over 13 amino acids. The V gene end was trimmed by 3 bases and the J gene end by 2 bases; junction bases not matched to a gene: 3. Germline V gene lookup returns CDR1 SQVTM and CDR2 ANQGSEA.

The rearrangement joins TRBV2 to TRBJ2-3, with 10 bases fitting TRBD2. CDR1 is SNHLY, CDR2 FYNNEI, per germline. V was pared by 6 bases and J by 1 base, with 1 base of the junction left unmatched. The CDR3 runs to 14 residues. CDR3 sequence (DNA): TGTGCCAGCAGGGGGACTAGCGGCACAGATACGCAGTATTTT. This codes for CASRGTSGTDTQYF.

This clonotype showed up just a few times. This chain connects TRBV7-8 to TRBJ2-3, with D uncertain. The CDR3 is made up of 13 amino acids. Trimming left V 0 bases short and J 4 bases short, with 5 bases between. Germline V gene sequence: CDR1 SGHVS, CDR2 FQNEAQ. The CDR3 here is CASSLAASDTQYF. CDR3 nucleotide sequence: TGTGCCAGCAGCTTAGCGGCCTCAGATACGCAGTATTTT.

There are a few counts of this clonotype. CDR3 nucleotides: TGTGCCAGCAGGGGGGGGACTAGCGGGAACCACGAGCAGTACTTC. Translating it yields CASRGGTSGNHEQYF. The gene calls are TRBV27 and TRBJ2-7; 13 nucleotides align to TRBD2. Trimming cost V 6 bases and J 5 bases; bases outside gene matches: 7. The CDR3 loop spans 15 amino acids. Germline V gene sequence: CDR1 MNHEY, CDR2 SMNVEV (reference sequence).

This clonotype showed up just a few times. The gene calls are TRBV7-2 and TRBJ1-3, with D perhaps TRBD1 (6 bases). V was clipped by 4 bases and J by 0 bases, with 16 bases between them. The CDR3 covers 17 residues. Germline V CDR1 and CDR2: SGHTA, FQGNSA. The CDR3 reads CASSSPGQTISGNTIYF. The DNA for the CDR3 is TGTGCCAGCAGCTCGCCGGGACAAACGATCTCTGGAAACACCATATATTTT.

This clonotype has just a few counts. The chain links TRBV4-3 to TRBJ2-3; 7 nucleotides align to TRBD2. The length of the CDR3 is 15 residues. Germline-derived CDR1 and CDR2 are LGHNA and YSLEER. V was clipped by 1 base and J by 0 bases; unmatched bases: 1. The CDR3 DNA reads TGCGCCAGCAGCCAAGGTAGCGGGAGCACAGATACGCAGTATTTT. It encodes CASSQGSGSTDTQYF.

As for this clonotype: One junction end disagrees with the germline gene, perhaps due to a read error. The chain carries TRBV25-1 and TRBJ1-4; D gene uncertain. This CDR3 spans 15 amino acids. Germline V gives CDR1 MGHDK, CDR2 SYGVNS. The CDR3 is CVSRPAGAANEKLFF. CDR3 sequence (DNA): TGTGTCAGCCGCCCAGCTGGCGCCGCTAATGAAAAACTGTTTTTT.

This clonotype was detected a few times. V and J are TRBV28 and TRBJ2-3, with 10 bases that match TRBD2. Germline V CDR1 and CDR2: MDHEN, SYDVKM. Trimming removed 3 bases from V and 2 bases from J; junction bases left unmatched: 11. This CDR3 spans 18 amino acids. As DNA, the CDR3 is TGTGCCAGCAGTTTGGGGCTAGCGGGAGAGTATGACACAGATACGCAGTATTTT. It is translated as CASSLGLAGEYDTDTQYF.

V usage is TRBV7-2 and J usage is TRBJ2-7, with TRBD2 matching 9 bases. The CDR3 is 15 amino acids. V was pared by 4 bases and J by 2 bases, with 6 bases of the junction left unmatched. Germline loops: CDR1 SGHTA, CDR2 FQGNSA. CDR3 region: CASSWGLAEAYEQYF. In DNA form, the CDR3 reads TGTGCCAGCAGCTGGGGACTAGCAGAGGCCTACGAGCAGTACTTC.

The genes are TRBV7-2 and TRBJ1-4, with D possibly matching TRBD1 (6 bases). The CDR3 has 19 residues. Trimming took off 5 bases at V and 4 bases at J, with 26 bases between the two ends. Germline values: CDR1 SGHTA, CDR2 FQGNSA. The CDR3, as DNA: TGTGCCAGCAGCCCCGGCCGGGGGCGCGCTCGCGAAAATAATGAAAAACTGTTTTTT. Its translation is CASSPGRGRARENNEKLFF.